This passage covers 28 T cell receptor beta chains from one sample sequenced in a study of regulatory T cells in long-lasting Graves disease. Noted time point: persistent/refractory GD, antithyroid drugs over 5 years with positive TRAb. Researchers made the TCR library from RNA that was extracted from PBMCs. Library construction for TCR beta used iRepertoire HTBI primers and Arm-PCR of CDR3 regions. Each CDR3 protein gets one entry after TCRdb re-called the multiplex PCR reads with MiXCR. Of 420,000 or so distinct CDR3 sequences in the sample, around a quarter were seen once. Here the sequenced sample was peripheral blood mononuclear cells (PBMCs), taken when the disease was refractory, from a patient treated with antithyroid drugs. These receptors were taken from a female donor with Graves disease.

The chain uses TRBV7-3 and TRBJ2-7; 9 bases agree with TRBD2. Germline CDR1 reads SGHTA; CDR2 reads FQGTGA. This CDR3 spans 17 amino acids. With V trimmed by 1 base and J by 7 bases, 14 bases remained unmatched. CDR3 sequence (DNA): TGTGCCAGCAGCTTAATGGGTAGAGCGGGAGGCGTTCATGAGCAGTACTTC. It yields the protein CASSLMGRAGGVHEQYF.

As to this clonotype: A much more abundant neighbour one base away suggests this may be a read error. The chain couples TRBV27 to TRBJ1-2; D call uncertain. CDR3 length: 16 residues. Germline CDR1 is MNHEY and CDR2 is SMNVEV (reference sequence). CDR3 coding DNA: TGTGCCAGCAGTTCTCTGGCAGAGCCGAAATCCTATGGCTGCACCTTC. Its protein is CASSSLAEPKSYGCTF.

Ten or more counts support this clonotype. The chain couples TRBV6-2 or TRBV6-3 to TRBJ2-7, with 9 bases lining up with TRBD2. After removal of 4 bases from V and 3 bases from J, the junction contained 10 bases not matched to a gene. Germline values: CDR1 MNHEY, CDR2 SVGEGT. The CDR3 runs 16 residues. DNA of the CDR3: TGTGCCAGCAGTTTAATACCGACTAGCGGACACTACGAGCAGTACTTC. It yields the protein CASSLIPTSGHYEQYF.

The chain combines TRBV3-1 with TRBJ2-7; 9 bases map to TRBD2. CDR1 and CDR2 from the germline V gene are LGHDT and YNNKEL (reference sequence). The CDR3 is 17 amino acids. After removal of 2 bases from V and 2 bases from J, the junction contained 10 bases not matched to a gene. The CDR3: CASSQSGVAGATYEQYF. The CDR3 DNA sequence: TGTGCCAGCAGCCAATCTGGAGTAGCGGGAGCGACCTACGAGCAGTACTTC.

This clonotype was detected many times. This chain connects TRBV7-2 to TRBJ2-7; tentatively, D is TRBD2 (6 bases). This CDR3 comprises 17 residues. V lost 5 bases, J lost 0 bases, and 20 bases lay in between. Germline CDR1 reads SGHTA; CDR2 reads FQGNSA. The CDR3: CASSPAGGRGSSYEQYF. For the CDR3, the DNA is TGTGCCAGCAGCCCCGCAGGAGGGCGTGGGTCCTCCTACGAGCAGTACTTC.

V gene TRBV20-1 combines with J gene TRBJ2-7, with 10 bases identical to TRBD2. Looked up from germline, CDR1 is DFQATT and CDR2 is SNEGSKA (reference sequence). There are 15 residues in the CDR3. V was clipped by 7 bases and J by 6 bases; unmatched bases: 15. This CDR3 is CSVSSQLAGRGEQYF. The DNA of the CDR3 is TGCAGTGTTAGTTCCCAACTAGCGGGACGCGGCGAGCAGTACTTC.

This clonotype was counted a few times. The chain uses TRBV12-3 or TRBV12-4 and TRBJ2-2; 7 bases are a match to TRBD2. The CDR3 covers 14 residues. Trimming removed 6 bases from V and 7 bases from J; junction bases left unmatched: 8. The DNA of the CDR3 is TGTGCCAGCAGGTTGACTAGCCCAGGCGGGGAGCTGTTTTTT. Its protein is CASRLTSPGGELFF.

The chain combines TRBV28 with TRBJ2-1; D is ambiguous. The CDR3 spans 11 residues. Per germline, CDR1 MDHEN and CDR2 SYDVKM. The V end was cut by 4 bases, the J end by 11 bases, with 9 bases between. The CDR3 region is CASSSLTQQFF. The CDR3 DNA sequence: TGTGCCAGCAGTTCCCTTACCCAGCAGTTCTTC.

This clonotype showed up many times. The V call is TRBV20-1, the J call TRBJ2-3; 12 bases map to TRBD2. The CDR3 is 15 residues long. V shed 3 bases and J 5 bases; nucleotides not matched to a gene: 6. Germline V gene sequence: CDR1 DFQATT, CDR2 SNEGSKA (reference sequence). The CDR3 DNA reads TGCAGTGCTAGCGCTAGCGGGGGGGGGAAAGATACGCAGTATTTT. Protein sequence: CSASASGGGKDTQYF.

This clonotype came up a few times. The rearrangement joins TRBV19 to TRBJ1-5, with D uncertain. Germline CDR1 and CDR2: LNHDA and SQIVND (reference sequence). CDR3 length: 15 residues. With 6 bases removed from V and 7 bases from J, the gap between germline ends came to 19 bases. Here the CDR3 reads CASSFGGRAIQPQHF. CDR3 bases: TGTGCCAGTAGCTTCGGAGGACGGGCCATCCAGCCCCAGCATTTT.

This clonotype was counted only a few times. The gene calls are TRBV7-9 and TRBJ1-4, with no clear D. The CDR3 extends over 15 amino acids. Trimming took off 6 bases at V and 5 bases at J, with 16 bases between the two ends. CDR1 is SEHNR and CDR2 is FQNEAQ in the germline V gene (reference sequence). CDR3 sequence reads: CASRPPWNPNEKLFF. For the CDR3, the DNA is TGTGCCAGCAGACCCCCTTGGAACCCAAATGAAAAACTGTTTTTT.

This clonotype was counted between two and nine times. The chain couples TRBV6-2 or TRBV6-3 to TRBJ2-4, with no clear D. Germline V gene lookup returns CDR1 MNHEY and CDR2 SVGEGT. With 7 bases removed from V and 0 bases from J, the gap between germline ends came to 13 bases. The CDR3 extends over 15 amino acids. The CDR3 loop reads CASTFANLAKNIQYF. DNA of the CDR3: TGTGCCAGCACTTTTGCGAATCTAGCCAAAAACATTCAGTACTTC.

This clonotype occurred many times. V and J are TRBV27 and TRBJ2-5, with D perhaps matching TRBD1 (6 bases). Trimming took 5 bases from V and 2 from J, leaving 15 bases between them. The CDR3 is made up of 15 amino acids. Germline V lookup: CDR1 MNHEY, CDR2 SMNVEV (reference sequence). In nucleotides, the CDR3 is TGTGCCAGCAGTACCCGTGGCAGGGGTCAAGAGACCCAGTACTTC. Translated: CASSTRGRGQETQYF.

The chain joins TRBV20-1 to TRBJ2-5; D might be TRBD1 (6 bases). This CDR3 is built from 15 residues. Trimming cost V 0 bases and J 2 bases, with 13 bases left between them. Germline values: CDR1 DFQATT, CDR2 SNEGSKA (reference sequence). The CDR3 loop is CSARDTNRAQETQYF. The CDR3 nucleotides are TGCAGTGCTAGAGATACAAACAGGGCGCAAGAGACCCAGTACTTC.

The CDR3 DNA reads as TGTGCCAGCAGTGCACGACAGGGAGGCTACACCTTC. As protein: CASSARQGGYTF. The V call is TRBV25-1, the J call TRBJ1-2; 7 bases are a match to TRBD1. This CDR3 region has 12 residues. Germline CDR1 reads MGHDK; CDR2 reads SYGVNS. V lost 4 bases to trimming and J lost 8 bases; unmatched junction nucleotides: 4.

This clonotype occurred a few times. CDR3 in DNA: TGTGCCAGCAGCCAAGAGCTGGTGAACACTGAAGCTTTCTTT. Translating it yields CASSQELVNTEAFF. The chain employs TRBV3-1 and TRBJ1-1; no definite D call. The CDR3 extends over 14 amino acids. V lost 0 bases and J lost 0, with 5 bases in between. Germline V CDR1 and CDR2: LGHDT, YNNKEL (reference sequence).

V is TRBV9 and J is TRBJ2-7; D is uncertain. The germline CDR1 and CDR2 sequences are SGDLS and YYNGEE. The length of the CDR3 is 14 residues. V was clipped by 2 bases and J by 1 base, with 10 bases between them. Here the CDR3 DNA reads TGTGCCAGCAGCGTCGACCCTGGATCCTACGAGCAGTACTTC. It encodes CASSVDPGSYEQYF.

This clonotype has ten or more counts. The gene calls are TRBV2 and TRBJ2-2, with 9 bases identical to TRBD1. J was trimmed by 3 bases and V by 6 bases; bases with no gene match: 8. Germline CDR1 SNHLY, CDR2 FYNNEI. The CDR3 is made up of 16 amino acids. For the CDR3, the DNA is TGTGCCAGCAGCGCCTCACAGGGGGCGCACACCGGGGAGCTGTTTTTT. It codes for CASSASQGAHTGELFF.

DNA of the CDR3: TGCAGTGCTAGACCGGGACAGAGGATCGCAGATACGCAGTATTTT. Translation gives CSARPGQRIADTQYF. The chain couples TRBV20-1 to TRBJ2-3; TRBD1 matches 7 bases. The junction had 9 bases not matched to a gene; V was cut back by 2 bases and J by 4 bases. CDR3 length: 15 amino acids. Germline V gene lookup returns CDR1 DFQATT and CDR2 SNEGSKA (reference sequence).

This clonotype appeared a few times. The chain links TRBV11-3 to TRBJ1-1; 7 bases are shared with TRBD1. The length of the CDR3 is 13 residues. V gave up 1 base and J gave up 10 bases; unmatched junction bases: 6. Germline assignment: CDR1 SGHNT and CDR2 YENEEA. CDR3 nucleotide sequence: TGTGCCAGCAGCTTAGGTCGGACAGGAACAGCTTTCTTT. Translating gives CASSLGRTGTAFF.

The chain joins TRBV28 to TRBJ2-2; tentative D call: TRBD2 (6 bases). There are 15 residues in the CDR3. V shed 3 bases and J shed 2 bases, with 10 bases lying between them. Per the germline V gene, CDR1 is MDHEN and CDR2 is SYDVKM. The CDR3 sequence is CASSFQRVNTGELFF. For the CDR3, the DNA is TGTGCCAGCAGTTTCCAGCGGGTCAACACCGGGGAGCTGTTTTTT.

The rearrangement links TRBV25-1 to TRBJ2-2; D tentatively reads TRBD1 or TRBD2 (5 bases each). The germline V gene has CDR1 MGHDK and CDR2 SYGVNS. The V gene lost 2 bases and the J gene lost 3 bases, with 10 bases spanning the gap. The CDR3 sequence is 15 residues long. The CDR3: CASSEGSGHTGELFF. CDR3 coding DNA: TGTGCCAGCAGTGAAGGGTCGGGACACACCGGGGAGCTGTTTTTT.

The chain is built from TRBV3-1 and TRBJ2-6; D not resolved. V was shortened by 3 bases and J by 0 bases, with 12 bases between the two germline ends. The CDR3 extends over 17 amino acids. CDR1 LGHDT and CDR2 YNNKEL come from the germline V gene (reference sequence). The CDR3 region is CASSQAPIPSGANVLTF. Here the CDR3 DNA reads TGTGCCAGCAGCCAGGCACCCATTCCCTCTGGGGCCAACGTCCTGACTTTC.

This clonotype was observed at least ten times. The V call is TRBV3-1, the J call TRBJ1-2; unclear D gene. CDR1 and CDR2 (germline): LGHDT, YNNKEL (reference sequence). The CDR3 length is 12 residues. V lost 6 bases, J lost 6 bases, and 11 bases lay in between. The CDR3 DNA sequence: TGTGCCAGCAGTGGCAACTACGATGGCTACACCTTC. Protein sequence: CASSGNYDGYTF.

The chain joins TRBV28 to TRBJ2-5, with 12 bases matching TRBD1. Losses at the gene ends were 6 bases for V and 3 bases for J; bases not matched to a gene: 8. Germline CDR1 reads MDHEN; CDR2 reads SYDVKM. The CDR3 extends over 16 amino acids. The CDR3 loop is CASSPTGTGGEETQYF. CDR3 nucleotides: TGTGCCAGCAGCCCCACCGGGACAGGGGGCGAAGAGACCCAGTACTTC. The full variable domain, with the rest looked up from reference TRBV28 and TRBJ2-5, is DVKVTQSSRYLVKRTGEKVFLECVQDMDHENMFWYRQDPGLGLRLIYFSYDVKMKEKGDIPEGYSVSREKKERFSLILESASTNQTSMYLCASSPTGTGGEETQYFGPGTRLLVL.

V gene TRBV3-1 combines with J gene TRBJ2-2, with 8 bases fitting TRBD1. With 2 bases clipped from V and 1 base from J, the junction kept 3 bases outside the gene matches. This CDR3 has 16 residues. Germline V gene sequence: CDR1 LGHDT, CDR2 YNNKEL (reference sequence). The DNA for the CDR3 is TGTGCCAGCAGCCAAAGGACAGGGCTGAACACCGGGGAGCTGTTTTTT. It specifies CASSQRTGLNTGELFF.

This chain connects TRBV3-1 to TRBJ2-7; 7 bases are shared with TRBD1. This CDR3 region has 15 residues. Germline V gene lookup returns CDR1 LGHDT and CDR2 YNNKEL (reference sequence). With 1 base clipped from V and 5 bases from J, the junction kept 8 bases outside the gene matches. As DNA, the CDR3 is TGTGCCAGCAGCCAAGGTTACAGGGGTGCCGACGAGCAGTACTTC. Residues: CASSQGYRGADEQYF.

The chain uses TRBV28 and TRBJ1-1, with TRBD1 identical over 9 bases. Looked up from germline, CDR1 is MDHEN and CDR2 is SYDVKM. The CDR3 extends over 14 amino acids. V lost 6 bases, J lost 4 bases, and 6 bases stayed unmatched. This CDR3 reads CASRLGQGSTEAFF. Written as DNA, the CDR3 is TGTGCCAGCAGGCTCGGACAGGGGAGCACTGAAGCTTTCTTT. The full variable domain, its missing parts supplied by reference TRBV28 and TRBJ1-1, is DVKVTQSSRYLVKRTGEKVFLECVQDMDHENMFWYRQDPGLGLRLIYFSYDVKMKEKGDIPEGYSVSREKKERFSLILESASTNQTSMYLCASRLGQGSTEAFFGQGTRLTVV.